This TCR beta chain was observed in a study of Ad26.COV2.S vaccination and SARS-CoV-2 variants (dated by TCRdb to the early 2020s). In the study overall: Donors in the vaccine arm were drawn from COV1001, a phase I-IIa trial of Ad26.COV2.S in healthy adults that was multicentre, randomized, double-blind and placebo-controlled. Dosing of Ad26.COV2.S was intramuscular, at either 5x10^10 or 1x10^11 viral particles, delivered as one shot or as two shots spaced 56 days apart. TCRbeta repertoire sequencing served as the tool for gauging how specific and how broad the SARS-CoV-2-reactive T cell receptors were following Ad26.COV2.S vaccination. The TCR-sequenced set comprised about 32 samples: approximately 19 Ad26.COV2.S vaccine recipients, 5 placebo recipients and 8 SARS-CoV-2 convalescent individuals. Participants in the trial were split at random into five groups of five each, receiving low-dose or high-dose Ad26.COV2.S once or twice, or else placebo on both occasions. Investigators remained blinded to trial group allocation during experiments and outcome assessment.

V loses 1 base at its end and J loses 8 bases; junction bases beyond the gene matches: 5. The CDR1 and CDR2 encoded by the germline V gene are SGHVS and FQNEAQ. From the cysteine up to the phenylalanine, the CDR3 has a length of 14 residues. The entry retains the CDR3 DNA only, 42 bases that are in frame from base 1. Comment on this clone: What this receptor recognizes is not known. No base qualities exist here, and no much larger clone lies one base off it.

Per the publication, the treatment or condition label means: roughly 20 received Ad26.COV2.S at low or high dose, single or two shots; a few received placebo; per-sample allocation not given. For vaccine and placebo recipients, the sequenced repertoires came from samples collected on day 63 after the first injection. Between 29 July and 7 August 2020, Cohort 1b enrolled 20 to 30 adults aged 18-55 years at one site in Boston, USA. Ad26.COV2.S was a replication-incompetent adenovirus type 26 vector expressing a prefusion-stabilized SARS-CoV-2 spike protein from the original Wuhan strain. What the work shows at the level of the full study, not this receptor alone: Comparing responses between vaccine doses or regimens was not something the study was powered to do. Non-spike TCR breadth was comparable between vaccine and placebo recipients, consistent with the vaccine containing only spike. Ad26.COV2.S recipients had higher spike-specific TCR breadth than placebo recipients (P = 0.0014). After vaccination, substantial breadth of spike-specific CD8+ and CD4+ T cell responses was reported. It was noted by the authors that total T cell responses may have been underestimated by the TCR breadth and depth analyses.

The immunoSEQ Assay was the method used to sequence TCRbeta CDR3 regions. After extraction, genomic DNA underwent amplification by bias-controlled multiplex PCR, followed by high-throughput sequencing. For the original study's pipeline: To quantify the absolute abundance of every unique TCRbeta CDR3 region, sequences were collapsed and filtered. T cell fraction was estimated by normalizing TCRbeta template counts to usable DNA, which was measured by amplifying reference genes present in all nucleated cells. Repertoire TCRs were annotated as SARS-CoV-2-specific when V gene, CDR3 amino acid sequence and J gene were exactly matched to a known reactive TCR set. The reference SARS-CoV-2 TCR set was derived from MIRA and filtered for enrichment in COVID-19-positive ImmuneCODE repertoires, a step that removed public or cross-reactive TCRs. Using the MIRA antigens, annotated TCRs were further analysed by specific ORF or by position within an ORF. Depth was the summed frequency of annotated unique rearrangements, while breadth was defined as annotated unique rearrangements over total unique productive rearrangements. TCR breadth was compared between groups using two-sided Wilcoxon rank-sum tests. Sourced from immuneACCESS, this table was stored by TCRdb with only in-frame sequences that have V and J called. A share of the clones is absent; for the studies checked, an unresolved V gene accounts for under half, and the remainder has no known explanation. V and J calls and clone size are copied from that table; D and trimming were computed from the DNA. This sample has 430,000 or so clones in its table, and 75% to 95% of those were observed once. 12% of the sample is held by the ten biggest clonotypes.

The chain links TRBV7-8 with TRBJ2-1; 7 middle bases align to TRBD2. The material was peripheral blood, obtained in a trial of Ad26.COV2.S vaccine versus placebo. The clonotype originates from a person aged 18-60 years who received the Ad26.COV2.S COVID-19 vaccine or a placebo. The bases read TGTGCCAGCAGCTTAGGAGGGAGGGGCGATGAGCAGTTCTTC. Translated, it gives CASSLGGRGDEQFF.